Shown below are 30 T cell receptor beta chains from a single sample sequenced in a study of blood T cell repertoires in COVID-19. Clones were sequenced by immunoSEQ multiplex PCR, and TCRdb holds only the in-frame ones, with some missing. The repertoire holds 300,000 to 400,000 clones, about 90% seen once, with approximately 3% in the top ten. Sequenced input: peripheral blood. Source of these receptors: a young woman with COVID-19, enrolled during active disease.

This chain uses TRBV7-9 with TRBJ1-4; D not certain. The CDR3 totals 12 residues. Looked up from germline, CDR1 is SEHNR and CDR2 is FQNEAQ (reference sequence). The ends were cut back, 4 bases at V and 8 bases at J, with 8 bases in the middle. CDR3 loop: CASSSWAEKLFF. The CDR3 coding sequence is TGTGCCAGCAGCTCCTGGGCGGAAAAACTGTTTTTT.

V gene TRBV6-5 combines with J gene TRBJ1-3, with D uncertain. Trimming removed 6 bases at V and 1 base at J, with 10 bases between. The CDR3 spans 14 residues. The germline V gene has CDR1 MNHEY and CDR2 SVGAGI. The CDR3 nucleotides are TGTGCCAGCAGCCAGAGGGAGTCTGGAAACACCATATATTTT. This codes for CASSQRESGNTIYF.

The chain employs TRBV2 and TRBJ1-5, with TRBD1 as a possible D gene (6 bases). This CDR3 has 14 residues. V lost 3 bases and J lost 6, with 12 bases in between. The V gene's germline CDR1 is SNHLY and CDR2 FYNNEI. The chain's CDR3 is CASSDREGGQPQHF. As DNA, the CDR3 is TGTGCCAGCAGTGACAGGGAAGGGGGTCAGCCCCAGCATTTT.

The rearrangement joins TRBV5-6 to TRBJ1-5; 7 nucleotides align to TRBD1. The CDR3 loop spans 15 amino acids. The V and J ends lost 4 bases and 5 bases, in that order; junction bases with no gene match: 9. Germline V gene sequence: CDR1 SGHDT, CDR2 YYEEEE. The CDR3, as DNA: TGTGCCAGCAGCCTGGGCGGGACAGTCGATCAGCCCCAGCATTTT. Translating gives CASSLGGTVDQPQHF.

The CDR3 sequence: CASSQGDRNSPLHF. The CDR3 DNA sequence: TGTGCCAGCAGCCAAGGGGACAGGAATTCACCCCTCCACTTT. The chain joins TRBV3-1 (or the pseudogene TRBV3-2) to TRBJ1-6; 8 bases align to TRBD1. Germline trimming cut 1 base from V and 7 bases from J; bases unmatched to any gene: 0. This CDR3 is 14 amino acids long. Germline assignment: CDR1 LGHDT and CDR2 YNNKEL (reference sequence).

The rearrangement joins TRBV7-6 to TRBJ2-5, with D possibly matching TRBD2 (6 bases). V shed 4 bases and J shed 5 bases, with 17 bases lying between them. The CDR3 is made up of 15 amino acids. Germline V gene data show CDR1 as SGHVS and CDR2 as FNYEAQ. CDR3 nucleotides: TGTGCCAGCAGCTGGTCAGACGGGAGCGGGGAGACCCAGTACTTC. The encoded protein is CASSWSDGSGETQYF.

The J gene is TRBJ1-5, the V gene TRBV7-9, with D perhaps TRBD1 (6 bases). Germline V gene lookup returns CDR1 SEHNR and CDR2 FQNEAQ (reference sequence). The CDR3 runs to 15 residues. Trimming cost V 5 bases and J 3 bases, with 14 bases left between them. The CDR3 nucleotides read TGTGCCAGCAGCCCGGGAGGGGGGATCAATCAGCCCCAGCATTTT. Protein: CASSPGGGINQPQHF.

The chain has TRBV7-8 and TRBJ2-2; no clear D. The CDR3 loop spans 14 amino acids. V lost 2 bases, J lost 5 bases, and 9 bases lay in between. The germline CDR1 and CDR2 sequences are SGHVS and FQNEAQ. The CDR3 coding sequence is TGTGCCAGCAGCTTAAGCAGAGGAACCGGGGAGCTGTTTTTT. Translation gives CASSLSRGTGELFF.

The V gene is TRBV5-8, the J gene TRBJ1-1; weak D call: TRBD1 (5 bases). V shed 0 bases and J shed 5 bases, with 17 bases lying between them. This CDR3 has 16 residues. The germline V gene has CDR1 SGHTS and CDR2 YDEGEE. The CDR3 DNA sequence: TGTGCCAGCAGCTTGGTCATCAGCAGGGCAGGTACTGAAGCTTTCTTT. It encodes CASSLVISRAGTEAFF.

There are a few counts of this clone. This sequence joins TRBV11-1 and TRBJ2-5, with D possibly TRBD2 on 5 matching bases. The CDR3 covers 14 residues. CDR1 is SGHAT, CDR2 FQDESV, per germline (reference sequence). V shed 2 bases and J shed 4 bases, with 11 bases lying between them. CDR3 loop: CASSLLVEGETQYF. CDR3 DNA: TGTGCCAGCAGCTTATTGGTAGAGGGAGAGACCCAGTACTTC.

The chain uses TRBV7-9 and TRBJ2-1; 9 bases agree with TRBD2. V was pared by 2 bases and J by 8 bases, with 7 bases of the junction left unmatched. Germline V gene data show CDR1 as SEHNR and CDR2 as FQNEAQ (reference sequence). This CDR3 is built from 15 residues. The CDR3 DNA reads TGTGCCAGCAGCTTACTTGCGGGAGGGCCTTATGAGCAGTTCTTC. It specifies CASSLLAGGPYEQFF.

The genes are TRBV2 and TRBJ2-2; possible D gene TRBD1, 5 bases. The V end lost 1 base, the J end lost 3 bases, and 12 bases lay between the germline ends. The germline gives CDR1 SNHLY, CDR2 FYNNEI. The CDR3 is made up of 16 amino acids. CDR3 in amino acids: CASSEVLTGHTGELFF. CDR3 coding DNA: TGTGCCAGCAGTGAAGTTCTAACAGGTCACACCGGGGAGCTGTTTTTT.

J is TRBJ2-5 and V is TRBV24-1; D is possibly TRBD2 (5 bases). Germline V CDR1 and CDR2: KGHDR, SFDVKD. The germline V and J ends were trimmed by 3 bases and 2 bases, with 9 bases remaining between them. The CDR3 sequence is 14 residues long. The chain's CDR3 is CATSDVRVQETQYF. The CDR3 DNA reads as TGTGCCACCAGTGATGTGAGGGTGCAAGAGACCCAGTACTTC.

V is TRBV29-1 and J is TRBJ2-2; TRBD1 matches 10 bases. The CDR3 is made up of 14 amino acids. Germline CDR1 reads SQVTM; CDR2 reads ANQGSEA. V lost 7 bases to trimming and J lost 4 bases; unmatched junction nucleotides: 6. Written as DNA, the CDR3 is TGCAGCGCCCGGACAGGGGGACGCACCGGGGAGCTGTTTTTT. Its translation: CSARTGGRTGELFF.

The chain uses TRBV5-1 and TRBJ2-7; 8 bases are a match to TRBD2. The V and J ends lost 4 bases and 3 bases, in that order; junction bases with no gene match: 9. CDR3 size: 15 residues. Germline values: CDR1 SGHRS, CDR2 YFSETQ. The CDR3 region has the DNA TGCGCCAGCAGCCTGGACAGCGGGAGTTTCTACGAGCAGTACTTC. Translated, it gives CASSLDSGSFYEQYF.

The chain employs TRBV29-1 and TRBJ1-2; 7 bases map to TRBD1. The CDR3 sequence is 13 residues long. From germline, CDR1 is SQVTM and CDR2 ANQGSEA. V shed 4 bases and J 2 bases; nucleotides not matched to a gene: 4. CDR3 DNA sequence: TGCAGCGTTGGGCAACAGGGGAACTATGGCTACACCTTC. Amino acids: CSVGQQGNYGYTF.

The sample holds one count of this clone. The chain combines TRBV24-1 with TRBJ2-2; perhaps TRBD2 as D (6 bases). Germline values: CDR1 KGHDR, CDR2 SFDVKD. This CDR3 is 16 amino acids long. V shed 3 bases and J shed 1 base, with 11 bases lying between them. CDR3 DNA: TGTGCCACCAGTGATGGAGGGACGGGGAACACCGGGGAGCTGTTTTTT. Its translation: CATSDGGTGNTGELFF.

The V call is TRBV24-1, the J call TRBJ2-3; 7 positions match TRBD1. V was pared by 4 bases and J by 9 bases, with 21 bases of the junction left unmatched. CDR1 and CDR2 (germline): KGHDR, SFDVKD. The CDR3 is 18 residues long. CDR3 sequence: CATSDPTDRALLSRTQYF. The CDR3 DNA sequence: TGTGCCACCAGTGACCCGACTGACAGGGCCCTTTTGTCCAGGACGCAGTATTTT.

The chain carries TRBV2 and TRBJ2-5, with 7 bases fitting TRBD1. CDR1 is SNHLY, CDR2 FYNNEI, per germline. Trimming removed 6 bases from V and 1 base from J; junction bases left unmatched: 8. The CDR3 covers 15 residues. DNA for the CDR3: TGTGCCAGCAGCCGGGACAGATCAAGCCAAGAGACCCAGTACTTC. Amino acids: CASSRDRSSQETQYF.

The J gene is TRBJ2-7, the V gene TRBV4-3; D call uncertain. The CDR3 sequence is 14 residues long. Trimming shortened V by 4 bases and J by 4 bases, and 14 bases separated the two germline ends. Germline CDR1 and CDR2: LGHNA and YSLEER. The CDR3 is CASSPQRGKYEQYV. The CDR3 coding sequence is TGCGCCAGCAGCCCGCAGAGAGGCAAATACGAGCAGTACGTC.

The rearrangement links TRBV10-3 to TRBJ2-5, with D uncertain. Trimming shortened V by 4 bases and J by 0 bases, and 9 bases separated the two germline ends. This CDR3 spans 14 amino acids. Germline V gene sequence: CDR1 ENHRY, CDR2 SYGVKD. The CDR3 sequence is CAISVLADQETQYF. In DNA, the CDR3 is TGTGCCATCAGTGTATTGGCTGACCAAGAGACCCAGTACTTC.

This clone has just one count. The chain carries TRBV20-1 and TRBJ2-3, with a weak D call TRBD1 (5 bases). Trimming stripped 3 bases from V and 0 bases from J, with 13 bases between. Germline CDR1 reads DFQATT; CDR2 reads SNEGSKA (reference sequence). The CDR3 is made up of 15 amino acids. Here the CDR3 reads CSASFDSTSTDTQYF. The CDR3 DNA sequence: TGCAGTGCTAGTTTCGACAGCACTAGCACAGATACGCAGTATTTT.

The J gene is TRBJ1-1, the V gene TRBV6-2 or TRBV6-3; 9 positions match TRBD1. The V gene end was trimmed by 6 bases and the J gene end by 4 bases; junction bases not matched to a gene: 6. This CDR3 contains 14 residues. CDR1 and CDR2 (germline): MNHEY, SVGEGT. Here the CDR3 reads CASSEYRGRTEAFF. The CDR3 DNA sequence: TGTGCCAGCAGCGAATACAGGGGGCGCACTGAAGCTTTCTTT.

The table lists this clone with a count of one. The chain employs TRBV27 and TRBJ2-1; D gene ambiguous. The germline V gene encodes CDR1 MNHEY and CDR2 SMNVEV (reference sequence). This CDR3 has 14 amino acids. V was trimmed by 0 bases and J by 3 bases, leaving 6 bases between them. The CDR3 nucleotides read TGTGCCAGCAGTTTATCTACTGGCTACAATGAGCAGTTCTTC. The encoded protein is CASSLSTGYNEQFF.

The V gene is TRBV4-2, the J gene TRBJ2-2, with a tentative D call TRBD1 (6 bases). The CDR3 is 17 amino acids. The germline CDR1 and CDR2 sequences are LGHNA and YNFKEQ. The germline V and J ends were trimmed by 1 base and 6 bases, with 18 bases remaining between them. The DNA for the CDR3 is TGTGCCAGCAGCCAAGTCCAAAGGGGGTCCCGAGCCGGGGAGCTGTTTTTT. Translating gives CASSQVQRGSRAGELFF.

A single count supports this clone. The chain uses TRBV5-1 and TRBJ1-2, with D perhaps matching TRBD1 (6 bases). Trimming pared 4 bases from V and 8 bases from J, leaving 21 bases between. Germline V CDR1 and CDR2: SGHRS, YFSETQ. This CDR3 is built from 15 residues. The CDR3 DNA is TGCGCCAGCAGCGTGACAGGAGAGATGAGTGGGGGCTACACCTTC. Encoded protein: CASSVTGEMSGGYTF. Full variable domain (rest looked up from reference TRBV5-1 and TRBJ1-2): KAGVTQTPRYLIKTRGQQVTLSCSPISGHRSVSWYQQTPGQGLQFLFEYFSETQRNKGNFPGRFSGRQFSNSRSEMNVSTLELGDSALYLCASSVTGEMSGGYTFGSGTRLTVV.

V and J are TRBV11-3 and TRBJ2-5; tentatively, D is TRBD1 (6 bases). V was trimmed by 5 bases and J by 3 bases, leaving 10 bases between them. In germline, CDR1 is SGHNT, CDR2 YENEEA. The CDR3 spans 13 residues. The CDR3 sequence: CASSPPGEETQYF. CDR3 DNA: TGTGCCAGCAGCCCCCCAGGGGAAGAGACCCAGTACTTC.

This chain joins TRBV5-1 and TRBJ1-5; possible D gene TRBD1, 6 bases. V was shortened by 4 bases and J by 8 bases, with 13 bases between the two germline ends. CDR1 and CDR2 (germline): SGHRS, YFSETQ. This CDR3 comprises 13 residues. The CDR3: CASSPGPGEPQHF. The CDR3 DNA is TGCGCCAGCAGCCCGGGACCAGGGGAGCCCCAGCATTTT.

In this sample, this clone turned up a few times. For the CDR3, the DNA is TGTGCCAGCAGCCAAGAGGACAGGGTCACTGAAGCTTTCTTT. Residues: CASSQEDRVTEAFF. The chain has TRBV4-2 and TRBJ1-1, with 8 bases fitting TRBD1. CDR1 LGHNA and CDR2 YNFKEQ come from the germline V gene. The V gene end was trimmed by 0 bases and the J gene end by 4 bases; junction bases not matched to a gene: 1. The CDR3 has 14 amino acids.

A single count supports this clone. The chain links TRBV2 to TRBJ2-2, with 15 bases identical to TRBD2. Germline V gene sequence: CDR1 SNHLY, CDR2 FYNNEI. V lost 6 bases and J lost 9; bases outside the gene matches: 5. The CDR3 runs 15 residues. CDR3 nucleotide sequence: TGTGCCAGCAGCCTCGGGACTAGCGGGAGGTGGGAGCTGTTTTTT. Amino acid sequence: CASSLGTSGRWELFF.